This T cell receptor beta chain was retrieved from a study of cytotoxic CD8 clonotypes in ibrutinib-treated CLL. Study as a whole: Following treatment for a median approximately 12 months, range 6 to 36, response samples were then taken.

The CDR3 has 15 amino acids. Germline V gives CDR1 MNHEY, CDR2 SMNVEV (reference sequence). V lost 5 bases and J lost 5; bases outside the gene matches: 3. Generated by immunoSEQ multiplex PCR, the TCRdb table keeps only in-frame clones and is missing some. In the table there are around 310,000 clones, roughly 85% of which are singletons. Specimen: PBMCs, collected before ibrutinib treatment. The chain has TRBV27 and TRBJ2-1, with 13 positions matching TRBD2. The TCR sequence derives from a human donor with chronic lymphocytic leukemia. CDR3 loop: CASSIGTSGDNEQFF. DNA for the CDR3: TGTGCCAGCAGTATCGGGACTAGCGGGGACAATGAGCAGTTCTTC.